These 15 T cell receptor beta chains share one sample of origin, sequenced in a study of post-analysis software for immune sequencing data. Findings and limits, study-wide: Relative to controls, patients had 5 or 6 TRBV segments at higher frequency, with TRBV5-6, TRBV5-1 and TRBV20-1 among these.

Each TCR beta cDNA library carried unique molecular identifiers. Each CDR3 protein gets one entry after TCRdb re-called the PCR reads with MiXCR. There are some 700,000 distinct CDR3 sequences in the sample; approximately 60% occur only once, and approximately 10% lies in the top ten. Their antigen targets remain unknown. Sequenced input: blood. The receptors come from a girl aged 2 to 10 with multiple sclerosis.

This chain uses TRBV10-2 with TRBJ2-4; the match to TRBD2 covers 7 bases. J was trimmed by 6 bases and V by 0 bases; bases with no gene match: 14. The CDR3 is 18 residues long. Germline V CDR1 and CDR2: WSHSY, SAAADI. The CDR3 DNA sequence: TGCGCCAGCAGTGAGTCAGTTGTTGGCGGGGGTAAGAGAAACATTCAGTACTTC. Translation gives CASSESVVGGGKRNIQYF.

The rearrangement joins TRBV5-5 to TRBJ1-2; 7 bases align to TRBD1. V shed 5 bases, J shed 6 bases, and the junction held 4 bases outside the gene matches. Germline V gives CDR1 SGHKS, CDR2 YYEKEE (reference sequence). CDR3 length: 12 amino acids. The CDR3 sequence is CASSQGGDGYTF. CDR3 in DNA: TGTGCCAGCAGTCAGGGGGGAGATGGCTACACCTTC.

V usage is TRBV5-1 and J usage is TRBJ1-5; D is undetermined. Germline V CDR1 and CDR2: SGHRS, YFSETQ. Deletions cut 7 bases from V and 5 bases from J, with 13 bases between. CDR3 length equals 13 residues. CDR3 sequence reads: CASGDGSDQPQHF. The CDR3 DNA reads TGCGCCAGCGGGGATGGGAGCGATCAGCCCCAGCATTTT.

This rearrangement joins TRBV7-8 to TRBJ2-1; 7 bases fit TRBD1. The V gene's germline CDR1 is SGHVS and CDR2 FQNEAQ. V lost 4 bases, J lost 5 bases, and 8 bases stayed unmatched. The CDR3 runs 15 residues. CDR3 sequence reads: CASSSTGVADNEQFF. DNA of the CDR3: TGTGCCAGCAGCTCAACAGGGGTAGCCGACAATGAGCAGTTCTTC.

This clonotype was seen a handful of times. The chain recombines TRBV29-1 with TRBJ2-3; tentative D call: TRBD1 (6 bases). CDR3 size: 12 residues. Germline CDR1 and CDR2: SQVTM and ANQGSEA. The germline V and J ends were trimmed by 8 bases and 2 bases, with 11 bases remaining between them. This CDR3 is CSFRQATDTQYF. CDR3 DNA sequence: TGCAGCTTCCGACAGGCCACAGATACGCAGTATTTT.

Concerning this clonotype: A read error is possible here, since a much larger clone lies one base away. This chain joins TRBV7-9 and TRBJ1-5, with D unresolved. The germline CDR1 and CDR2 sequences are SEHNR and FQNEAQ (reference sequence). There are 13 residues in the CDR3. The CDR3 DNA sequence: TGTGCCAGCAGCTACGACCGAGATCAGTCCCAGCATTTT. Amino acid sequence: CASSYDRDQSQHF.

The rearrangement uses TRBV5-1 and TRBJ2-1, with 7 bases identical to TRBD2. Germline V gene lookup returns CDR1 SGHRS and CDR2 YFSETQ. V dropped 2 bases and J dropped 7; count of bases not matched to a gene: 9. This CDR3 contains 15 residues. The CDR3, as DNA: TGCGCCAGCAGCTTCGCGCGGACTAGTGTTAATGAGCAGTTCTTC. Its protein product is CASSFARTSVNEQFF.

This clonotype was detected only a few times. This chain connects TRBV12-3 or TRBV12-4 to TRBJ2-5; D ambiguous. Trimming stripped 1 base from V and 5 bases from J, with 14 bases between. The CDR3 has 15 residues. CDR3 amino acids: CASSLESRLTETQYF. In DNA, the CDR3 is TGTGCCAGCAGTTTAGAGTCTAGGTTGACGGAGACCCAGTACTTC.

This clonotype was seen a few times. CDR3 in amino acids: CASSLATPTSGGQETQYF. DNA of the CDR3: TGTGCCAGCAGCTTAGCGACCCCGACTAGCGGGGGGCAAGAGACCCAGTACTTC. The V call is TRBV7-6, the J call TRBJ2-5, with 13 bases lining up with TRBD2. The CDR3 sequence is 18 residues long. V was clipped by 0 bases and J by 2 bases; unmatched bases: 6. From germline, CDR1 is SGHVS and CDR2 FNYEAQ.

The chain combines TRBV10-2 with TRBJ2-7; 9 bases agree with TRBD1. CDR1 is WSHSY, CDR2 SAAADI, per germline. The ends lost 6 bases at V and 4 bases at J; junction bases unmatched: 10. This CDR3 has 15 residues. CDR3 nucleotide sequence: TGCGCCAGCAGGGCGCCGGGACAGGGTAGTTACGAGCAGTACTTC. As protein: CASRAPGQGSYEQYF.

The CDR3: CASSLEGRGRNIQYF. CDR3 DNA: TGTGCCAGCAGCTTAGAAGGGAGGGGTCGAAACATTCAGTACTTC. The genes are TRBV7-2 and TRBJ2-4; 7 bases line up with TRBD2. The CDR3 covers 15 residues. Germline V gene sequence: CDR1 SGHTA, CDR2 FQGNSA. Trimming removed 1 base from V and 6 bases from J; junction bases left unmatched: 6.

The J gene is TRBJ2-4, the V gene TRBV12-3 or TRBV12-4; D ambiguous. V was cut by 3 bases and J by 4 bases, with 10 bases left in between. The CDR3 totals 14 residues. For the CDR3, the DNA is TGTGCCAGCAGTTTGTCACAGAGTAAAAACATTCAGTACTTC. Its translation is CASSLSQSKNIQYF.

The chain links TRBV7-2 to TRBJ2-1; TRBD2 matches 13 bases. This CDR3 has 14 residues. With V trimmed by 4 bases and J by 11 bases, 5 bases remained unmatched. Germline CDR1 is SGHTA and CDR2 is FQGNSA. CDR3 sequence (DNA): TGTGCCAGCAGCTCCCTGGGACTAGCGGGGAAGCAGTTCTTC. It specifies CASSSLGLAGKQFF.

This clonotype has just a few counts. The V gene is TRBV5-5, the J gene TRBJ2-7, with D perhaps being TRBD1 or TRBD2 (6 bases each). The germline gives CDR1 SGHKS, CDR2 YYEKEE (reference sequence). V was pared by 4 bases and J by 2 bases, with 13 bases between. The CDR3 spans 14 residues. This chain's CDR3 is CASSRGGQTYEQYF. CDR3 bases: TGTGCCAGCAGCAGAGGGGGGCAAACCTACGAGCAGTACTTC.

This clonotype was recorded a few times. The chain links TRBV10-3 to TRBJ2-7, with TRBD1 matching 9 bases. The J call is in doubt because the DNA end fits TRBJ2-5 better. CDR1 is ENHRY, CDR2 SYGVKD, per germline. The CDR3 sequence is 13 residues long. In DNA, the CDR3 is TGTGCCATCACTGCCGGGACAGGGAAGACCCAGTACTTC. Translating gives CAITAGTGKTQYF.